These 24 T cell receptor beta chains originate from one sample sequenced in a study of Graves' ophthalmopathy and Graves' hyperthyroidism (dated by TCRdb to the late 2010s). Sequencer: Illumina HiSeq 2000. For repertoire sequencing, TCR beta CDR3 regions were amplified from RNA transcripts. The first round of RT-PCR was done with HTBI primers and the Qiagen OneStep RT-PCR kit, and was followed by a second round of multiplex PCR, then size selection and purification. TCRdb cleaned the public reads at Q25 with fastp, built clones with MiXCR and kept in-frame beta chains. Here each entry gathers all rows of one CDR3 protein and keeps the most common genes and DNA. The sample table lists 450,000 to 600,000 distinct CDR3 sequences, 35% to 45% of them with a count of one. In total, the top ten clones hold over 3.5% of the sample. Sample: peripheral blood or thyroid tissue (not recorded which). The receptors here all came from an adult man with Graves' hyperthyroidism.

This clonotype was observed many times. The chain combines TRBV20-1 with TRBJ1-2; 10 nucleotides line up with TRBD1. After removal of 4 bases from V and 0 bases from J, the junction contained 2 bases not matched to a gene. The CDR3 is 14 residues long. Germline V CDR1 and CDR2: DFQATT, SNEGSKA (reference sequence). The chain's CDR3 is CSAKGQGTNYGYTF. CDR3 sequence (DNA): TGCAGTGCTAAGGGACAGGGGACTAACTATGGCTACACCTTC.

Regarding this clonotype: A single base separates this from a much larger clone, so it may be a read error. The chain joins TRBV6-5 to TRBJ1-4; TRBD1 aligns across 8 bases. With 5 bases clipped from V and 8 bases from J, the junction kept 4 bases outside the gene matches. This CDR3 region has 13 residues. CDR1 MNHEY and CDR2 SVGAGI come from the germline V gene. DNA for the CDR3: TGTGCCAGCAGTGGACAGGGTCGAGAAAAACTGTTTTTT. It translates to CASSGQGREKLFF.

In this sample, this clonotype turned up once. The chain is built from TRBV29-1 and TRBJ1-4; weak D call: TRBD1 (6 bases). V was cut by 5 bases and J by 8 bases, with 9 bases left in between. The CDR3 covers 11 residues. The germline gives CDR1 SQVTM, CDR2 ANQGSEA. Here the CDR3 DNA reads TGCAGCGTTCTTACAGGGGAAAAACTGTTTTTT. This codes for CSVLTGEKLFF.

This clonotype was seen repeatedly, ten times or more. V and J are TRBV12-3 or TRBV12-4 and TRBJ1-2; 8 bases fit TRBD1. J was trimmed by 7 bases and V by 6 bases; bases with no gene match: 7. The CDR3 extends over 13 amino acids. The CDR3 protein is CASSPGQGFGYTF. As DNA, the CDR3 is TGTGCCAGCAGCCCCGGACAGGGATTTGGCTACACCTTC.

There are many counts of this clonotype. In DNA form, the CDR3 reads TGTGCCAGCAGCCCACTAGCGGGGGCCCGGGAGACCCAGTACTTC. Amino acid sequence: CASSPLAGARETQYF. V and J are TRBV7-6 and TRBJ2-5; 11 nucleotides align to TRBD2. Trimming at V came to 5 bases and at J to 5 bases, leaving 7 bases not matched to a gene. CDR1 and CDR2 (germline): SGHVS, FNYEAQ. The CDR3 has 15 amino acids.

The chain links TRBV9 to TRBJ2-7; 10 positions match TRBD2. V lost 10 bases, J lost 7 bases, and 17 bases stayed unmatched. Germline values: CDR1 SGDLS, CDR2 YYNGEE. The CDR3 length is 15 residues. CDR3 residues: CAPPLAGAGYWEQYF. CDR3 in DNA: TGTGCCCCGCCCCTAGCGGGAGCCGGTTACTGGGAGCAGTACTTC.

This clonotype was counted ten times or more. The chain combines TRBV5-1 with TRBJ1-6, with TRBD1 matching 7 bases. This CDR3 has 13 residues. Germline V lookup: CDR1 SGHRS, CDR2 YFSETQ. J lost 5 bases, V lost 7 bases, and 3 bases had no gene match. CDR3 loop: CASRGTDNSPLHF. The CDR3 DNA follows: TGCGCCAGCCGCGGGACAGATAATTCACCCCTCCACTTT.

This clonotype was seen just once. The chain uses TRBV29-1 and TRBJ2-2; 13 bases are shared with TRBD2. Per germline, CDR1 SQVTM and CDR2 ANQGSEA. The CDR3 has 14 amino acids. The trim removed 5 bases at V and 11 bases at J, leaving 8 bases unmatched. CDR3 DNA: TGCAGCGTTCTTGGACTAGCGGGAGAAGGCGAGCTGTTTTTT. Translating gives CSVLGLAGEGELFF.

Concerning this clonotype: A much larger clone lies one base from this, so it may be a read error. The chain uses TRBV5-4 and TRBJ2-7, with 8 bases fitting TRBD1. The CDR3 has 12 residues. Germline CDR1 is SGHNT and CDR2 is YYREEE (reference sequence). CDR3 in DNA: TGTGCCAGCAGCTGGGACAGGTACGAGCAGCACTTC. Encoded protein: CASSWDRYEQHF.

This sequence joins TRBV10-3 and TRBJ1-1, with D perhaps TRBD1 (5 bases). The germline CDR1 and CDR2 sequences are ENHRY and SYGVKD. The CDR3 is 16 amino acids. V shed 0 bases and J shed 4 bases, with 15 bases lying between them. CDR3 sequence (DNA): TGTGCCATCAGTGAGTCGGGACTAGCGGGGGGCACTGAAGCTTTCTTT. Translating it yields CAISESGLAGGTEAFF.

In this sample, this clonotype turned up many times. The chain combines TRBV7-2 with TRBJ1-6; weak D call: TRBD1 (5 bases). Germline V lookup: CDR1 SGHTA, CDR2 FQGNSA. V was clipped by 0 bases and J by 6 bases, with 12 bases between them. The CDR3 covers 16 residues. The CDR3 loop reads CASSLAQGRLNSPLHF. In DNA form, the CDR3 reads TGTGCCAGCAGCTTAGCGCAGGGACGGCTTAATTCACCCCTCCACTTT.

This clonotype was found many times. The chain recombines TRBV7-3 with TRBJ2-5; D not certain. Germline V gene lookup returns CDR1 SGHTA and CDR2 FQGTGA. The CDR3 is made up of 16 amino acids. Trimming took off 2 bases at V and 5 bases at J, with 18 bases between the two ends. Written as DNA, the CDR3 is TGTGCCAGCAGCTTACTACCCCCCTTACAAGGGGAGACCCAGTACTTC. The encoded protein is CASSLLPPLQGETQYF.

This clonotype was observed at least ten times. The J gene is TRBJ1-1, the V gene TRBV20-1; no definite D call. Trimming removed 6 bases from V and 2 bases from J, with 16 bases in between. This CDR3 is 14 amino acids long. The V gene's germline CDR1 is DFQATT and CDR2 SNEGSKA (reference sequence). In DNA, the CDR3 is TGCAGTGCGCGAGCTACACGATCTAACACTGAAGCTTTCTTT. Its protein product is CSARATRSNTEAFF.

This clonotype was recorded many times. As DNA, the CDR3 is TGCGCCAGCAGCCTGGGACTACAACAAGAGACCCAGTACTTC. Its protein product is CASSLGLQQETQYF. The genes are TRBV4-1 and TRBJ2-5, with 7 bases identical to TRBD2. CDR1 is MGHRA and CDR2 is YSYEKL in the germline V gene. CDR3 length equals 14 residues. Trimming at V came to 4 bases and at J to 2 bases, leaving 4 bases not matched to a gene.

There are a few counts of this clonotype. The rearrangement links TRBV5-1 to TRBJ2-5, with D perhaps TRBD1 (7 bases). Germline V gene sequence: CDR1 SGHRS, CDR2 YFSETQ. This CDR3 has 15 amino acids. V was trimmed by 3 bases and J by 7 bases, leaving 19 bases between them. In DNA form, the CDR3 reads TGCGCCAGCAGCTCGGGGACAGATTGGGGAGGGACCCAGTACTTC. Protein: CASSSGTDWGGTQYF.

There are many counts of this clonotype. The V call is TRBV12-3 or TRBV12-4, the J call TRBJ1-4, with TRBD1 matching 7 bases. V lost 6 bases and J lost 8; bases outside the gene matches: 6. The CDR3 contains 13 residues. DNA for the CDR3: TGTGCCAGCAGCGGGGACAGTAGCGAAAAACTGTTTTTT. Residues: CASSGDSSEKLFF.

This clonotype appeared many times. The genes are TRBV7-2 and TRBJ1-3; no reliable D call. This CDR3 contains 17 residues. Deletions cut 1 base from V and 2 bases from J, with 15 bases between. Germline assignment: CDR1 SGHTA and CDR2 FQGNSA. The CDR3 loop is CASSLGLEPRAGNTIYF. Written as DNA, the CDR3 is TGTGCCAGCAGCTTAGGTCTTGAGCCCCGAGCTGGAAACACCATATATTTT. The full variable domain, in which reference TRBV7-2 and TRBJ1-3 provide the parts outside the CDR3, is GAGVSQSPSNKVTEKGKDVELRCDPISGHTALYWYRQSLGQGLEFLIYFQGNSAPDKSGLPSDRFSAERTGGSVSTLTIQRTQQEDSAVYLCASSLGLEPRAGNTIYFGEGSWLTVV.

The CDR3 protein is CASSLLGIEPQHF. The CDR3 DNA reads as TGTGCCAGCAGTTTATTGGGGATCGAGCCCCAGCATTTT. The chain is built from TRBV7-9 and TRBJ1-5, with D uncertain. This CDR3 region has 13 residues. From germline, CDR1 is SEHNR and CDR2 FQNEAQ (reference sequence). Trimming removed 6 bases from V and 8 bases from J, with 14 bases in between.

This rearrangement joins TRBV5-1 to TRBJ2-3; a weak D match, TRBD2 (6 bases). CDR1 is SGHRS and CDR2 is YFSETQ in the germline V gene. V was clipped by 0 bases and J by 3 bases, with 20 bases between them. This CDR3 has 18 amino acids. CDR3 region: CASSLEGSYGGETDTQYF. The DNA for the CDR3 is TGCGCCAGCAGCTTGGAAGGGTCGTATGGCGGGGAGACAGATACGCAGTATTTT.

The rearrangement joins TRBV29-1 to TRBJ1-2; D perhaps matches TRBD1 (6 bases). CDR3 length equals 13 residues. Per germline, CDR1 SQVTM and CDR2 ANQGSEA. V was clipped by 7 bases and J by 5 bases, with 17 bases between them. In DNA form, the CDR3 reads TGCAGCGGGGAACAGGGTAATAGGTATGGCTACACCTTC. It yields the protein CSGEQGNRYGYTF.

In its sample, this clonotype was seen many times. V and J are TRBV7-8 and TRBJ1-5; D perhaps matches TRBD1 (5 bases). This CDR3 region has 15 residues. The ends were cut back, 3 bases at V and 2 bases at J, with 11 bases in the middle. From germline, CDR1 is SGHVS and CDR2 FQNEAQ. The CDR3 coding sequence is TGTGCCAGCAGCTTGGGGACTCTGGGCAATCAGCCCCAGCATTTT. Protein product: CASSLGTLGNQPQHF.

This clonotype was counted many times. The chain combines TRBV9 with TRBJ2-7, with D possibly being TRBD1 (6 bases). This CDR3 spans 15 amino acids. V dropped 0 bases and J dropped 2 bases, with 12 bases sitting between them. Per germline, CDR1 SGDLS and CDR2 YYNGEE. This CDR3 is CASSVGNRDPYEQYF. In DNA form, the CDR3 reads TGTGCCAGCAGCGTAGGAAACAGGGACCCCTACGAGCAGTACTTC. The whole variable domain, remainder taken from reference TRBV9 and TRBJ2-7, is DSGVTQTPKHLITATGQRVTLRCSPRSGDLSVYWYQQSLDQGLQFLIQYYNGEERAKGNILERFSAQQFPDLHSELNLSSLELGDSALYFCASSVGNRDPYEQYFGPGTRLTVT.

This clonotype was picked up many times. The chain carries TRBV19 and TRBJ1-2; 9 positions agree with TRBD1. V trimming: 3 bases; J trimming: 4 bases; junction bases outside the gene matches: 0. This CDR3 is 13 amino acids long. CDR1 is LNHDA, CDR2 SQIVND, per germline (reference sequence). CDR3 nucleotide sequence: TGTGCCAGTAGTATGGGACAGGGCTATGGCTACACCTTC. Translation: CASSMGQGYGYTF.

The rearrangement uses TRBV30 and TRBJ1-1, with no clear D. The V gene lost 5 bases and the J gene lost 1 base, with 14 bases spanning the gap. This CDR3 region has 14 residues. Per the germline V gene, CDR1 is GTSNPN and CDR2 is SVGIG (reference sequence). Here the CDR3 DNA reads TGTGCCTGGGGGCTACTGACACAGAACACTGAAGCTTTCTTT. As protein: CAWGLLTQNTEAFF.